This TCR beta chain is drawn from a study of blood T cells in healthy people across ages (dated by TCRdb to between 2014 and 2017). Study-wide context: In model experiments, template switching captured about one uniquely barcoded TCR beta cDNA molecule for every two T cells. The study measured age-related changes in TCR beta repertoire diversity using deep sequencing normalized with unique cDNA molecular identifiers. Donors were grouped into four age groups: young (average approximately 15 years), middle-aged (39), aged (approximately 67) and long-lived (approximately 81). To avoid experimental bias, donors of different ages were distributed randomly across sequencing lanes. For two donors (one aged 18 to 29 and one aged 80 or older), the study analyzed two additional independent replicas of 1 million unique cDNA reads from the same blood draw. Broad study findings and their caveats: Compared with the aged group, the long-lived group had more naive CD4+ T cells, fewer expanded clones and increased TCR diversity, suggesting age selection. Conclusive comparison of naive and antigen-experienced compartments was prevented by the profiling of bulk unsorted PBMCs. Total diversity estimates from one million sequenced T cells were considered lower bounds and underestimates. Observed TCR beta diversity correlated strongly with the percentage of naive T cells measured by flow cytometry. Observed TCR beta diversity per million T cells fell roughly linearly with age, and a significant reduction was already apparent by age about 38. Donor CMV infection status was unknown, potentially confounding age-related changes in expanded clonotypes.

The donors were roughly 39 Caucasian individuals from Russia, aged roughly 6 to 100 years, who were systemically healthy. Ten milliliters of peripheral blood were drawn from each donor into EDTA-treated Vacutainer tubes. Ficoll-Paque density-gradient centrifugation was used to isolate PBMCs, with at least 6 million per sample. Trizol reagent was used to extract total RNA from PBMCs, with at least 6 micrograms per sample. For every donor, flow cytometry on a PBMC aliquot measured the percentage of naive CD45RAhigh/CD27high T cells. Reading the germline V gene gives CDR1 SNHLY and CDR2 FYNNEI. V is pared back by 7 bases and J by 9 bases, with 12 bases lying between the germline termini. The CDR3 numbers 11 residues from cysteine through phenylalanine. Just the 33-base CDR3 DNA is kept, in frame starting at base 1. Details on this clonotype: Its specific antigen is unknown. The sample holds no much larger clone one base away, and base qualities are not on file.

Libraries were prepared through 5' RACE. The listed sequencing device is Illumina HiSeq 2500. The second PCR ran for roughly 7 to 11 cycles and used a J-beta primer mix along with a sample-barcoded 5' primer. Each TCR beta cDNA molecule received a unique molecular identifier from a template-switch 5' adaptor carrying 12 random nucleotides. Each sample yielded at least 2.5 million CDR3-containing paired-end reads. All of the RNA was converted into first-strand cDNA using the Mint cDNA synthesis kit, with a TRBC-specific oligonucleotide serving as the primer. All cDNA was treated with uracil-DNA glycosylase and then went through a first 18-cycle PCR with the universal primers M1SS and BC2_uni_R. The original pipeline was this. For normalization, 1 million high-quality reads were randomly selected from each sample, with every read carrying a distinct molecular identifier. Instead of being binned into consensus sequences, reads that shared molecular identifiers were thrown out. CDR3 identification, clonotype clustering and error correction used MiTCR with a Q25 quality threshold and the strictest error-elimination algorithm. A nonparametric unseen species model with Euler transformation was used to estimate lower-bound total TCR beta diversity. TCRdb trimmed public reads at Q25 via fastp, called clones via MiXCR and kept in-frame beta chains. Rows are unified per CDR3 protein, each entry keeping the most common DNA and genes. It is TCRdb's table, rather than the study itself, that gives the V and J calls and clone size. The sample data list 790,000 or so distinct CDR3 sequences, and roughly 46% of these were observed just once. Of the sample, 15% to 20% falls within the top ten clones.

This TCR was sampled from a man aged 80 or over in good health. The sequence is built from TRBV2 and TRBJ1-1, with the identity of the D gene unclear. Sequencing used blood. CDR3 sequence: CASTERIQAFF. The nucleotide sequence is given as TGTGCCAGCACCGAAAGAATACAAGCTTTCTTT.